In its sample, the clone carrying this TCR beta chain was seen once. Across roughly 25 US areas, participants ranged in age from roughly 18 to 95 years. Libraries were prepared by immunoSEQ multiplex PCR; TCRdb keeps only in-frame clonotypes and omits some of them. The repertoire holds approximately 250,000 clones, with 70% to 85% as singletons. These data are taken from a study of blood T cell repertoires in COVID-19. Study-wide context: PBMCs, B-cell-depleted T cells, or T cells were the source of the cDNA or gDNA that made up the material.

The origin of this receptor is a man aged 40-49 years who had recovered from COVID-19. The sample was PBMCs or T cells enriched from blood (not recorded which).

The CDR3 region is CASRSRTSDTEAFF. As DNA, the CDR3 is TGTGCCAGTAGATCTCGGACAAGTGACACTGAAGCTTTCTTT. The gene calls are TRBV19 and TRBJ1-1; D is possibly TRBD1 (5 bases). Looked up from germline, CDR1 is LNHDA and CDR2 is SQIVND (reference sequence). V gave up 6 bases and J gave up 3 bases, with 14 bases separating them. The CDR3 loop spans 14 amino acids.